Below are 11 T cell receptor beta chains sequenced from a single sample in a study of beta chain features in type 1 diabetes. Expressed TCRB transcripts got sequenced, as all isolated RNA was reverse transcribed. The data were produced by immunoSEQ multiplex PCR, yet TCRdb's version contains in-frame clones alone and is incomplete. The sample includes roughly 350,000 clones, over 9% of them seen just once. No cognate antigen is known for these TCRs. The study's findings and limits: Type 1 diabetes patients had TCRB CDR3s that were shorter (moderately but significantly so) in all four CD4+ subsets.

The sample comprised central memory CD4+ T cells from blood. These receptors all come from a young man with type 1 diabetes.

The chain combines TRBV18 with TRBJ1-1; 7 nucleotides line up with TRBD1. From germline, CDR1 is KGHSH and CDR2 LQKENI. V lost 4 bases to trimming and J lost 8 bases; unmatched junction nucleotides: 13. This CDR3 has 15 amino acids. The DNA for the CDR3 is TGTGCCAGCTCACTACCACAGGGGCCCCTAAGAGAAGCTTTCTTT. Its protein is CASSLPQGPLREAFF.

A few counts support this clone. CDR3 sequence (DNA): TGTGCCAGCAGTTTCGGGACTAGGGAGCAGTATTTT. This codes for CASSFGTREQYF. This chain connects TRBV28 to TRBJ2-3; TRBD2 aligns across 8 bases. The CDR3 runs to 12 residues. From germline, CDR1 is MDHEN and CDR2 SYDVKM. V gave up 3 bases and J gave up 11 bases; unmatched junction bases: 4.

The chain employs TRBV2 and TRBJ2-5, with D perhaps TRBD1 (5 bases). V was cut by 5 bases and J by 5 bases, with 12 bases left in between. The germline gives CDR1 SNHLY, CDR2 FYNNEI. The CDR3 consists of 13 residues. The CDR3 is CASSSGLEETQYF. The CDR3 nucleotides read TGTGCCAGCAGTTCAGGGCTAGAGGAGACCCAGTACTTC.

This clone was found a few times. The chain joins TRBV15 to TRBJ2-7; 13 bases match TRBD2. Trimming at V came to 3 bases and at J to 3 bases, leaving 2 bases not matched to a gene. The CDR3 loop spans 15 amino acids. Germline-derived CDR1 and CDR2 are LNHNV and YYDKDF (reference sequence). CDR3 sequence: CATSSRTSGSYEQYF. In DNA form, the CDR3 reads TGTGCCACCAGCAGCCGGACTAGCGGGAGCTACGAGCAGTACTTC. Full variable domain (outside the CDR3, taken from reference TRBV15 and TRBJ2-7): DAMVIQNPRYQVTQFGKPVTLSCSQTLNHNVMYWYQQKSSQAPKLLFHYYDKDFNNEADTPDNFQSRRPNTSFCFLDIRSPGLGDTAMYLCATSSRTSGSYEQYFGPGTRLTVT.

The chain couples TRBV18 to TRBJ1-4; D unresolved. From germline, CDR1 is KGHSH and CDR2 LQKENI. The CDR3 is 18 amino acids. Trimming pared 5 bases from V and 4 bases from J, leaving 23 bases between. The CDR3 is CASSDLPTALRVNEKLFF. The CDR3 bases are TGTGCCAGCTCAGACCTGCCGACTGCCCTTAGGGTTAATGAAAAACTGTTTTTT. Based on the CDR3 plus reference TRBV18 and TRBJ1-4, the full variable domain is NAGVMQNPRHLVRRRGQEARLRCSPMKGHSHVYWYRQLPEEGLKFMVYLQKENIIDESGMPKERFSAEFPKEGPSILRIQQVVRGDSAAYFCASSDLPTALRVNEKLFFGSGTQLSVL.

Only a few counts were recorded for this clone. V and J are TRBV25-1 and TRBJ2-5; 9 bases map to TRBD2. From germline, CDR1 is MGHDK and CDR2 SYGVNS. V lost 8 bases, J lost 2 bases, and 9 bases stayed unmatched. The CDR3 spans 15 residues. The CDR3 sequence is CASARLAGGQETQYF. Here the CDR3 DNA reads TGTGCCAGCGCCAGGTTGGCGGGAGGGCAAGAGACCCAGTACTTC.

V and J are TRBV11-2 and TRBJ1-1; the match to TRBD1 covers 7 bases. The J segment lost 6 bases and the V segment lost 5 bases, leaving 6 bases of the junction unmatched. The CDR3 runs to 13 residues. Germline V gene lookup returns CDR1 SGHAT and CDR2 FQNNGV. The CDR3 sequence is CASSPTGKAEAFF. CDR3 DNA sequence: TGTGCCAGCAGCCCGACAGGGAAGGCTGAAGCTTTCTTT. Variable domain in full (rest from reference TRBV11-2 and TRBJ1-1): EAGVAQSPRYKIIEKRQSVAFWCNPISGHATLYWYQQILGQGPKLLIQFQNNGVVDDSQLPKDRFSAERLKGVDSTLKIQPAKLEDSAVYLCASSPTGKAEAFFGQGTRLTVV.

This clone has ten or more counts. The CDR3 loop reads CASRDWGGDGGQPQHF. The CDR3 region has the DNA TGTGCCAGCAGAGACTGGGGGGGAGATGGAGGCCAGCCCCAGCATTTT. The rearrangement joins TRBV28 to TRBJ1-5, with a weak D call TRBD1 (5 bases). CDR1 MDHEN and CDR2 SYDVKM come from the germline V gene. V lost 6 bases and J lost 7, with 22 bases in between. The CDR3 covers 16 residues.

This clone has a handful of counts. The chain links TRBV9 to TRBJ1-2; D possibly corresponds to TRBD1 (6 bases). CDR1 and CDR2 (germline): SGDLS, YYNGEE. The V gene lost 0 bases and the J gene lost 4 bases, with 13 bases spanning the gap. The CDR3 has 15 residues. In DNA form, the CDR3 reads TGTGCCAGCAGCGTAGGACAGGAAGTAATCTATGGCTACACCTTC. Protein product: CASSVGQEVIYGYTF.

In its sample, this clone was seen a few times. V usage is TRBV5-1 and J usage is TRBJ1-4; perhaps TRBD1 as D (6 bases). Germline V gene data show CDR1 as SGHRS and CDR2 as YFSETQ. The CDR3 spans 15 residues. V lost 4 bases, J lost 6 bases, and 16 bases lay in between. The CDR3 loop reads CASSPTDSTDEKLFF. The CDR3 DNA follows: TGCGCCAGCAGCCCTACGGACAGTACGGATGAAAAACTGTTTTTT.

The table lists this clone with a count of one. The chain combines TRBV11-1 with TRBJ2-2; D remains ambiguous. The germline V gene has CDR1 SGHAT and CDR2 FQDESV (reference sequence). V lost 3 bases, J lost 8 bases, and 10 bases lay in between. The CDR3 runs 13 residues. The CDR3 loop reads CASSLGLWGELFF. The CDR3 DNA follows: TGTGCCAGCAGCTTGGGCCTCTGGGGGGAGCTGTTTTTT.